This entry concerns a single TCR beta chain. Its recognized antigen is unknown. One base away there is no much larger clone; base qualities are not given. Participants in the prospective study were enrolled through a virtual design, were aged about 18 to 100 years, and lived in about 25 United States geographic areas. Cohort assignment in the prospective study relied on participant-reported clinical history from a screening survey and a study questionnaire. For ImmuneRACE Cohort 3, a participant was defined as recovered based on two consecutive negative NP/OP PCR tests, clearance by a healthcare professional, or resolution of symptoms. In the prospective study, whole blood, serum and a nasopharyngeal or oropharyngeal swab were collected from each participant by mobile phlebotomists. Over an approximately 2-month period, participants in the prospective study had the option of providing additional blood draws and questionnaires. Blood samples from the prospective study were shipped frozen or at room temperature prior to DNA extraction.

This entry comes from a study of blood T cell repertoires in COVID-19 (dated by TCRdb to 2018 to 2021). Describing the broader study: Samples from collaborators originated in the United States, Italy and Spain and spanned both the acute and convalescent phases of COVID-19. Nearly every sample came with metadata listing a de-identified subject ID, COVID-19 status, age in years and sex. Subjects who had been exposed to COVID-19, were actively infected with it, or had recovered from it provided the deeply sampled blood TCRbeta repertoires that made up the dataset. The material from the prospective study consisted of cDNA or gDNA derived from T cells, B-cell-depleted T cells, or PBMCs. The repertoires were released in a freely available public database intended as a resource for research on the immune response to SARS-CoV-2. Samples came from the ongoing ImmuneRACE study (first 160 participants) plus 1,254 subjects from 6 global collaborators. Where available, HLA class I and class II types were taken from metadata supplied by the sample provider and were not determined by assay-based typing. Study-wide findings and limitations: How much clinical and demographic metadata was included differed by source and by participant, and the metadata was provided uncurated.

TCRbeta CDR3 regions were amplified from genomic DNA using the immunoSEQ Assay, a bias-controlled multiplex PCR. As for the original processing: The number of nucleated cells in each sample was estimated from the amplification of reference gene primers within the assay. To quantify the absolute abundance of each unique TCRbeta CDR3 rearrangement, sequence reads were collapsed and filtered. Productive Simpson clonality was computed per sample as the square root of Simpson's diversity index over productive rearrangements. The table comes from immuneACCESS by way of TCRdb, which keeps in-frame sequences with V and J called. Part of the clones is missing from these tables; in studies checked, under half for an unresolved V gene and the rest for unknown reasons. The V and J calls and the clone size are those of that table, but D and trimming were determined from the DNA. The sample has around 430,000 clones on record, just under 90% of them singletons. The top ten hold around 10% of the sample.

From the cysteine up to the phenylalanine, the CDR3 has a length of 13 residues. Only CDR3 DNA remains: 39 bases, in frame from the first base. V drops 4 bases and J drops 0 bases, leaving 7 bases in between. The germline V gene (reference sequence) provides CDR1 GTSNPN and CDR2 SVGIG. The clonotype originates from a woman in her 50s who had recovered from COVID-19. The chain is made from TRBV30 and TRBJ1-3; no D gene is confidently identified. Sequencing was performed on PBMCs or T cells enriched from blood (not recorded which). The DNA is TGTGCCTGGATATCGGGCTCTGGAAACACCATATATTTT. Its protein product is CAWISGSGNTIYF.